The 18 T cell receptor beta chains reported below all come from one sample, sequenced in a study of T cells after yellow fever vaccination. From the 5' RACE reads, TCRdb called clonotypes with MiXCR, one entry per CDR3 protein. The table has roughly 300,000 distinct CDR3 sequences, roughly 8.6% seen once. The source was PBMCs, collected more than 40 days after the first yellow fever vaccination. These TCRs come from a man younger than 35 who received the YFV17D yellow fever vaccine.

This clonotype was found many times. The CDR3 is CATSRAAGSYEQYF. DNA for the CDR3: TGTGCCACCAGCAGAGCGGCAGGTTCCTACGAGCAGTACTTC. The gene calls are TRBV15 and TRBJ2-7; D unresolved. CDR3 length: 14 residues. Germline lookup yields CDR1 LNHNV and CDR2 YYDKDF (reference sequence). The germline V and J ends were trimmed by 1 base and 1 base, with 8 bases remaining between them.

DNA of the CDR3: TGTGCCACCCTACAGGGCGGCAATGAGCAGTTCTTC. Translation gives CATLQGGNEQFF. This sequence joins TRBV15 and TRBJ2-1, with D maybe TRBD1 (6 bases). V was cut by 8 bases and J by 6 bases, with 11 bases left in between. This CDR3 region has 12 residues. The V gene's germline CDR1 is LNHNV and CDR2 YYDKDF (reference sequence).

This rearrangement joins TRBV7-2 to TRBJ2-7, with D perhaps TRBD1 (5 bases). V lost 7 bases and J lost 2, with 21 bases in between. The CDR3 has 16 amino acids. CDR1 is SGHTA and CDR2 is FQGNSA in the germline V gene. CDR3 loop: CASTRGWGRMAYEQYF. Written as DNA, the CDR3 is TGTGCCAGCACCCGAGGATGGGGCCGTATGGCCTACGAGCAGTACTTC.

This clonotype came up a few times. This chain joins TRBV19 and TRBJ2-1; a weak D match, TRBD2 (6 bases). Germline V gene sequence: CDR1 LNHDA, CDR2 SQIVND (reference sequence). Trimming removed 3 bases at V and 7 bases at J, with 16 bases between. The CDR3 consists of 15 residues. CDR3 nucleotides: TGTGCCAGTAGTATGGTCCGGGACTTATCGAATGAGCAGTTCTTC. Amino acids: CASSMVRDLSNEQFF.

This sequence joins TRBV4-3 and TRBJ2-2; 14 bases map to TRBD2. The CDR3 totals 18 residues. V was pared by 2 bases and J by 2 bases, with 4 bases of the junction left unmatched. Germline V lookup: CDR1 LGHNA, CDR2 YSLEER. Here the CDR3 reads CASSQYGTSGGNTGELFF. The CDR3, as DNA: TGCGCCAGCAGCCAATACGGGACTAGCGGGGGAAACACCGGGGAGCTGTTTTTT.

The chain uses TRBV10-3 and TRBJ2-1; TRBD2 matches 8 bases. The V and J ends lost 9 bases and 0 bases, in that order; junction bases with no gene match: 4. The germline V gene has CDR1 ENHRY and CDR2 SYGVKD. The CDR3 covers 14 residues. CDR3 DNA: TGTGCCATTGGACTAGCCCGCTCCTACAATGAGCAGTTCTTC. It yields the protein CAIGLARSYNEQFF.

The V call is TRBV11-2, the J call TRBJ1-4; D gene uncertain. Looked up from germline, CDR1 is SGHAT and CDR2 is FQNNGV. This CDR3 contains 12 residues. The V end was cut by 5 bases, the J end by 8 bases, with 9 bases between. CDR3 protein: CASSTSKEKLFF. Written as DNA, the CDR3 is TGTGCCAGCAGCACCAGCAAAGAAAAACTGTTTTTT.

This clonotype was recorded a few times. The chain employs TRBV7-3 and TRBJ2-3, with D perhaps TRBD1 or TRBD2 (5 bases each). Between the trimmed V and J ends, which lost 0 bases and 5 bases, there was a span of 12 bases. CDR3 length: 15 residues. Germline lookup yields CDR1 SGHTA and CDR2 FQGTGA. The CDR3 DNA sequence: TGTGCCAGCAGCTTAACTGGTGGGACCCAAGATACGCAGTATTTT. Translation gives CASSLTGGTQDTQYF. The full variable domain, its missing parts supplied by reference TRBV7-3 and TRBJ2-3, is GAGVSQTPSNKVTEKGKYVELRCDPISGHTALYWYRQSLGQGPEFLIYFQGTGAADDSGLPNDRFFAVRPEGSVSTLKIQRTERGDSAVYLCASSLTGGTQDTQYFGPGTRLTVL.

Only a few counts were recorded for this clonotype. This chain joins TRBV5-1 and TRBJ2-2, with no clear D. Per the germline V gene, CDR1 is SGHRS and CDR2 is YFSETQ. V was cut by 2 bases and J by 6 bases, with 14 bases left in between. The CDR3 covers 15 residues. This chain's CDR3 is CASSFAAGVAGELFF. DNA for the CDR3: TGCGCCAGCAGCTTTGCAGCAGGCGTCGCCGGGGAGCTGTTTTTT. Full variable domain (missing parts from reference TRBV5-1 and TRBJ2-2): KAGVTQTPRYLIKTRGQQVTLSCSPISGHRSVSWYQQTPGQGLQFLFEYFSETQRNKGNFPGRFSGRQFSNSRSEMNVSTLELGDSALYLCASSFAAGVAGELFFGEGSRLTVL.

This clonotype turned up a few times. CDR3 protein: CASSPAGTGNGYTF. In DNA form, the CDR3 reads TGTGCCAGCAGCCCTGCCGGGACAGGGAATGGCTACACCTTC. The rearrangement joins TRBV3-1 to TRBJ1-2; 9 bases line up with TRBD1. Looked up from germline, CDR1 is LGHDT and CDR2 is YNNKEL (reference sequence). This CDR3 has 14 residues. The V segment lost 4 bases and the J segment 6 bases; nucleotides outside the gene matches: 6.

This clonotype occurred a few times. This sequence joins TRBV24-1 and TRBJ2-1, with 15 bases lining up with TRBD2. This CDR3 is 17 amino acids long. J gave up 9 bases and V 4 bases, and 9 bases lay outside the gene matches. Germline V lookup: CDR1 KGHDR, CDR2 SFDVKD. CDR3 nucleotides: TGTGCCACCAGTGACAGAAGGACTAGCGGGGGGGGCGGTGAGCAGTTCTTC. Encoded protein: CATSDRRTSGGGGEQFF.

This clonotype was counted between two and nine times. The V and J genes are TRBV27 and TRBJ1-2; D is uncertain. Germline V gene lookup returns CDR1 MNHEY and CDR2 SMNVEV (reference sequence). Trimming cost V 5 bases and J 5 bases, with 9 bases left between them. CDR3 size: 12 residues. The CDR3 is CASSNGPYGYTF. In nucleotides, the CDR3 is TGTGCCAGCAGTAATGGACCTTATGGCTACACCTTC.

In its sample, this clonotype was seen a few times. This chain joins TRBV4-2 and TRBJ1-3; D call uncertain. Per the germline V gene, CDR1 is LGHNA and CDR2 is YNFKEQ. V lost 0 bases and J 4 bases, leaving 10 bases between the germline ends. The CDR3 runs to 15 residues. The CDR3 nucleotides read TGTGCCAGCAGCCAAGAAGCTGGCCCCGGAAACACCATATATTTT. Protein sequence: CASSQEAGPGNTIYF.

The chain combines TRBV18 with TRBJ2-7, with TRBD1 as a possible D gene (5 bases). Germline V gene sequence: CDR1 KGHSH, CDR2 LQKENI. This CDR3 spans 13 amino acids. Trimming removed 3 bases from V and 1 base from J, with 7 bases in between. Here the CDR3 reads CASSPTVSYEQYV. The CDR3 DNA reads TGTGCCAGCTCACCGACAGTTTCCTACGAGCAGTACGTC.

This clonotype was recorded many times. The chain couples TRBV25-1 to TRBJ2-5, with 8 bases fitting TRBD2. CDR1 MGHDK and CDR2 SYGVNS come from the germline V gene. J lost 5 bases, V lost 0 bases, and 8 bases had no gene match. The CDR3 totals 16 residues. CDR3 region: CASSEYSGGARETQYF. CDR3 DNA: TGTGCCAGCAGTGAATATTCCGGGGGGGCTCGGGAGACCCAGTACTTC.

This chain connects TRBV24-1 to TRBJ2-2, with 8 bases matching TRBD1. Germline V gives CDR1 KGHDR, CDR2 SFDVKD. Trimming took 1 base from V and 1 from J; bases not matched to a gene: 1. The CDR3 has 16 amino acids. As DNA, the CDR3 is TGTGCCACCAGTGATTTTGGGACAGGGAACACCGGGGAGCTGTTTTTT. It codes for CATSDFGTGNTGELFF.

The table lists this clonotype with many counts. The CDR3 loop reads CASSLGRNTGELFF. In nucleotides, the CDR3 is TGTGCCAGCAGTTTAGGCCGGAACACCGGGGAGCTGTTTTTT. This chain connects TRBV12-3 or TRBV12-4 to TRBJ2-2, with D unclear. CDR3 length: 14 residues. The V end lost 1 base, the J end lost 1 base, and 4 bases lay between the germline ends.

Note on this clonotype: The junction departs from germline at one end; a sequencing error may be responsible. The chain has TRBV7-2 and TRBJ2-6; 8 bases are a match to TRBD1. The CDR3 has 15 residues. The germline V gene has CDR1 SGHTA and CDR2 FQGNSA. CDR3 coding DNA: TGTGCCAGCAGCTGGGACAGGTCCGGGGCCGACGTCCTGACTTTC. Protein: CASSWDRSGADVLTF.